The rows below give T cell receptor beta chains drawn from one sample of a study of cytomegalovirus exposure and HLA in healthy donors. Clones were read by immunoSEQ multiplex PCR, and TCRdb kept only the in-frame ones, dropping some. The table includes around 190,000 clones, roughly 85% detected once. Material for sequencing was PBMCs. The origin of the receptors is a woman aged 45-65 years in good health and CMV-seronegative. Each CDR3 is given with its conserved first and last residue. D genes are given only for firm matches. Clone size is stated in some rows and not others, as once, few, many or a class when expanded.

J gene	CDR3 length	D gene	clone size	V gene	CDR3 protein	CDR3 DNA
TRBJ1-4	12	-	-	TRBV28	CASSSPQGKLFF	TGTGCCAGCAGTTCACCCCAGGGGAAACTGTTTTTT
TRBJ2-7	14	TRBD1	once	TRBV7-2	CASSRWGQNYEQYF	TGTGCCAGCAGCCGATGGGGACAGAACTACGAGCAGTACTTC
TRBJ2-3	17	TRBD2	-	TRBV4-2	CASSQDHWGLAGGPRYF	TGTGCCAGCAGCCAAGATCATTGGGGACTAGCGGGAGGCCCCCGGTATTTT
TRBJ2-3	17	TRBD2	-	TRBV5-6	CASSLWAGGSIRDTQYF	TGTGCCAGCAGCCTCTGGGCGGGAGGTTCGATAAGGGATACGCAGTATTTT
TRBJ2-1	16	TRBD2	-	TRBV5-1	CASSLAGSGRIEEQFF	TGCGCCAGCAGCTTGGCGGGTAGCGGGAGAATAGAGGAGCAGTTCTTC
TRBJ1-5	16	-	-	TRBV11-3	CASSLVIASGEQPQHF	TGTGCCAGCAGCTTAGTAATAGCTTCGGGGGAACAGCCCCAGCATTTT
TRBJ1-1	15	-	-	TRBV18	CASSPPGTKNTEAFF	TGTGCCAGCTCACCCCCCGGGACAAAGAACACTGAAGCTTTCTTT
TRBJ2-7	16	TRBD2	-	TRBV27	CASSTTGTSGTYEQYF	TGTGCCAGCAGTACTACCGGGACTAGCGGCACCTACGAGCAGTACTTC
TRBJ1-4	15	TRBD1	-	TRBV5-1	CASSKTGEGLGKLFF	TGCGCCAGCAGCAAGACAGGGGAGGGGTTGGGAAAACTGTTTTTT
TRBJ2-3	17	TRBD2	-	TRBV7-2	CASSLSSSGRATDTQYF	TGTGCCAGCAGCTTATCATCTAGCGGGAGGGCCACAGATACGCAGTATTTT
TRBJ1-4	13	-	-	TRBV2	CASNRDTNEKLFF	TGTGCCAGCAACCGGGACACCAATGAAAAACTGTTTTTT
TRBJ2-3	12	-	-	TRBV7-9	CASSLATAEQYF	TGTGCCAGCAGCTTAGCGACAGCCGAGCAGTATTTT
TRBJ1-1	18	TRBD1	-	TRBV11-2	CASSLTGTGGGQDTEAFF	TGTGCCAGCAGCTTAACCGGGACAGGGGGCGGTCAGGACACTGAAGCTTTCTTT
TRBJ2-3	18	-	-	TRBV27	CASRLKERATASTDTQYF	TGTGCCAGTAGATTAAAAGAGCGGGCCACCGCTAGCACAGATACGCAGTATTTT
TRBJ2-7	20	-	-	TRBV27	CASSYPYPRLGSERVYEQYF	TGTGCCAGCAGTTACCCATATCCGCGGTTAGGGAGCGAACGGGTCTACGAGCAGTACTTC
TRBJ2-7	15	TRBD1	-	TRBV4-3	CASSQEDRGRDEQYF	TGCGCCAGCAGCCAAGAGGACAGGGGGAGGGACGAGCAGTACTTC
TRBJ2-5	10	-	-	TRBV29-1	CSAGLETQYF	TGCAGCGCCGGACTAGAGACCCAGTACTTC
TRBJ2-7	15	-	-	TRBV7-2	CASSQSRSGFYEQYF	TGTGCCAGCAGCCAATCCCGATCGGGTTTCTACGAGCAGTACTTC
TRBJ1-1	14	-	-	TRBV30	CAWSVETMNTEAFF	TGTGCCTGGAGTGTAGAAACTATGAACACTGAAGCTTTCTTT
TRBJ2-1	15	TRBD2	-	TRBV10-2	CASSELAGVRNEQFF	TGCGCCAGCAGTGAACTAGCGGGAGTGCGAAATGAGCAGTTCTTC
TRBJ2-1	12	-	-	TRBV5-4	CASSSKHNEQFF	TGTGCCAGCAGCTCCAAGCACAATGAGCAGTTCTTC
TRBJ2-2	14	-	few	TRBV5-1	CASSPGDSIGELFF	TGCGCCAGCAGCCCCGGGGACTCCATAGGGGAGCTGTTTTTT
TRBJ2-1	11	TRBD1	-	TRBV27	CASSLGQGEFF	TGTGCCAGCAGCTTGGGACAGGGGGAGTTCTTC
TRBJ1-2	14	-	-	TRBV30	CAWSVGSYNYGYTF	TGTGCCTGGAGTGTAGGTAGCTATAACTATGGCTACACCTTC
TRBJ1-1	14	-	-	TRBV7-2	CASSFGGAGTEAFF	TGTGCCAGCAGCTTTGGGGGCGCGGGCACTGAAGCTTTCTTT
TRBJ2-5	14	-	-	TRBV6-1	CASSEQNNQETQYF	TGTGCCAGCAGTGAACAGAATAACCAAGAGACCCAGTACTTC